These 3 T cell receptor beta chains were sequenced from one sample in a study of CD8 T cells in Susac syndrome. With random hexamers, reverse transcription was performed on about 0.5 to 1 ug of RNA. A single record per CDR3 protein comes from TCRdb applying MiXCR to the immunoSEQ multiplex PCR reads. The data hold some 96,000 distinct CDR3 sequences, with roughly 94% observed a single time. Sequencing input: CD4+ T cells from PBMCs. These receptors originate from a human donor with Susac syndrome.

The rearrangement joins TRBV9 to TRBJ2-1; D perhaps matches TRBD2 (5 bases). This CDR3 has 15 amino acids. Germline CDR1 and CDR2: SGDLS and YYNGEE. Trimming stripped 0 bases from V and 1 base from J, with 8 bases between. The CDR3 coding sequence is TGTGCCAGCAGCGTAGCGGGGATTTCCTACAATGAGCAGTTCTTC. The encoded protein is CASSVAGISYNEQFF.

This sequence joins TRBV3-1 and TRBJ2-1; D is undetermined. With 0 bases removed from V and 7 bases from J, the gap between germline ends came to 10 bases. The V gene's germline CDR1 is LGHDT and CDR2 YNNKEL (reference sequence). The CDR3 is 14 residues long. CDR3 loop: CASSQDGLRNEQFF. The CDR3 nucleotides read TGTGCCAGCAGCCAAGATGGGTTGAGAAATGAGCAGTTCTTC.

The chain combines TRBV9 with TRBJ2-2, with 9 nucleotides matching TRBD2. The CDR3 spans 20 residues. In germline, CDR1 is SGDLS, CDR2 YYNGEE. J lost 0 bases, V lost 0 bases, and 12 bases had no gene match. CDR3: CASSVEGRVAGDPNTGELFF. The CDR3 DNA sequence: TGTGCCAGCAGCGTAGAGGGCCGGGTAGCGGGGGATCCGAACACCGGGGAGCTGTTTTTT.